What follows are 2 T cell receptor beta chains derived from one specimen sequenced in a study of control samples from healthy donors and cancer patients. Some clones are missing from TCRdb's copy, which holds only in-frame ones; the method was immunoSEQ multiplex PCR. Of around 89,000 clones in the sample, almost 85% were seen once. What was sequenced was blood. Receptors were obtained from a woman between 55 and 75 years old in good health.

The V and J genes are TRBV5-6 and TRBJ2-5; 8 bases agree with TRBD2. The ends lost 0 bases at V and 5 bases at J; junction bases unmatched: 6. CDR3 length equals 15 residues. Germline V gene sequence: CDR1 SGHDT, CDR2 YYEEEE. CDR3 in DNA: TGTGCCAGCAGCTTGGCAACGGGAGGGCCTGAGACCCAGTACTTC. It codes for CASSLATGGPETQYF.

The gene calls are TRBV16 and TRBJ1-1; the D is unclear. Germline values: CDR1 KGHSY, CDR2 FQNENV. CDR3 size: 15 residues. Trimming cost V 4 bases and J 0 bases, with 12 bases left between them. The CDR3 reads CASSLNRAMNTEAFF. In DNA, the CDR3 is TGTGCCAGCAGCCTGAACAGAGCCATGAACACTGAAGCTTTCTTT.